The 25 T cell receptor beta chains listed next were all sequenced from one sample in a study of beta chain features in type 1 diabetes. Sequenced material consisted of expressed TCRB transcripts (all of the isolated RNA was reverse transcribed). Only in-frame clones appear in the TCRdb table, and some are missing; sequencing was by immunoSEQ multiplex PCR. The data show 200,000 to 250,000 clones, with 9.6% seen just once and about 0.037% held by the top ten. The sequencing sample was made of naive CD4+ T cells from blood. Every receptor here comes from a woman aged 18-35 years in good health.

The chain is built from TRBV25-1 and TRBJ2-5; no definite D call. Germline-derived CDR1 and CDR2 are MGHDK and SYGVNS. Trimming cost V 1 base and J 1 base, with 7 bases left between them. This CDR3 spans 14 amino acids. In DNA, the CDR3 is TGTGCCAGCAGTGAATCAAGGAGCCAAGAGACCCAGTACTTC. Encoded protein: CASSESRSQETQYF.

This clone has more than one count but fewer than ten. The chain combines TRBV7-2 with TRBJ2-2, with 13 positions matching TRBD2. The CDR3 runs to 17 residues. V shed 2 bases and J 5 bases; nucleotides not matched to a gene: 5. CDR1 is SGHTA, CDR2 FQGNSA, per germline. CDR3 amino acids: CASSLPTSGRITGELFF. The CDR3 DNA reads as TGTGCCAGCAGCTTACCGACTAGCGGGAGGATAACCGGGGAGCTGTTTTTT.

Here the CDR3 DNA reads TGTGCCAGCAGTTCGGACAGGGGGCCAAAAAACATTCAGTACTTC. Amino acid sequence: CASSSDRGPKNIQYF. This chain links TRBV13 with TRBJ2-4; 11 positions agree with TRBD1. Germline V CDR1 and CDR2: PRHDT, FYEKMQ (reference sequence). The CDR3 covers 15 residues. V trimming: 6 bases; J trimming: 4 bases; junction bases outside the gene matches: 5.

With respect to this clone: This sample includes further DNA sequences coding for the same CDR3. The chain carries TRBV6-5 and TRBJ2-2; tentative D call: TRBD1 (8 bases). V lost 5 bases, J lost 5 bases, and 12 bases lay in between. Germline values: CDR1 MNHEY, CDR2 SVGAGI. CDR3 length: 14 amino acids. The CDR3 nucleotides read TGTGCCAGCAGTGGACAGGGAGGGACCGGGGAGCTGTTTTTT. This encodes CASSGQGGTGELFF.

The table lists this clone with a few counts. This sample includes further DNA sequences coding for the same CDR3. The chain uses TRBV5-1 and TRBJ2-5, with D possibly matching TRBD2 (6 bases). This CDR3 has 14 amino acids. Germline V gene data show CDR1 as SGHRS and CDR2 as YFSETQ. Trimming pared 0 bases from V and 5 bases from J, leaving 11 bases between. The CDR3 loop is CASSLAGVGETQYF. CDR3 in DNA: TGCGCCAGCAGCTTGGCGGGGGTTGGGGAGACCCAGTACTTC.

This chain links TRBV2 with TRBJ2-4; 11 nucleotides match TRBD2. The CDR3 runs 15 residues. The junction had 8 bases not matched to a gene; V was cut back by 6 bases and J by 7 bases. CDR1 and CDR2 (germline): SNHLY, FYNNEI. The CDR3 region is CASSRLAGLGNIQYF. Written as DNA, the CDR3 is TGTGCCAGCAGCAGACTAGCGGGACTCGGGAACATTCAGTACTTC.

The CDR3, as DNA: TGTGCCAGCAGCTTGAGGGACAGGGGTGCCACAGATACGCAGTATTTT. It specifies CASSLRDRGATDTQYF. V is TRBV5-4 and J is TRBJ2-3; 10 bases agree with TRBD1. This CDR3 region has 16 residues. Germline CDR1 reads SGHNT; CDR2 reads YYREEE (reference sequence). The junction had 4 bases not matched to a gene; V was cut back by 1 base and J by 2 bases.

A few counts support this clone. This chain links TRBV30 with TRBJ2-7; possibly TRBD2 for D (7 bases). The CDR3 consists of 20 residues. V lost 0 bases and J 1 base, leaving 28 bases between the germline ends. CDR1 is GTSNPN, CDR2 SVGIG, per germline (reference sequence). DNA for the CDR3: TGTGCCTGGAGTGTACGGGGGCGGGGGCAGAGATCCGTATTGTCCTACGAGCAGTACTTC. This translates into CAWSVRGRGQRSVLSYEQYF.

This clone was picked up a small number of times. This chain connects TRBV19 to TRBJ1-5, with a weak D call TRBD1 (6 bases). The V end lost 5 bases, the J end lost 1 base, and 12 bases lay between the germline ends. The CDR3 contains 15 residues. The germline V gene encodes CDR1 LNHDA and CDR2 SQIVND (reference sequence). DNA for the CDR3: TGTGCCAGTAGTCCTGACAGGTGGAGCAATCAGCCCCAGCATTTT. Residues: CASSPDRWSNQPQHF.

This clone was counted a few times. This rearrangement joins TRBV30 to TRBJ2-5; 7 bases map to TRBD2. This CDR3 comprises 15 residues. Germline trimming cut 4 bases from V and 2 bases from J; bases unmatched to any gene: 10. The V gene's germline CDR1 is GTSNPN and CDR2 SVGIG (reference sequence). CDR3 residues: CAWTPTGRPQETQYF. The CDR3 coding sequence is TGTGCCTGGACCCCCACCGGGAGGCCACAAGAGACCCAGTACTTC.

The table lists this clone with a few counts. The chain uses TRBV7-6 and TRBJ1-6, with 9 nucleotides matching TRBD1. Per the germline V gene, CDR1 is SGHVS and CDR2 is FNYEAQ. V lost 1 base and J lost 9; bases outside the gene matches: 4. This CDR3 is 15 amino acids long. The CDR3 spells CASSLGQGGRSPLHF. The DNA for the CDR3 is TGTGCCAGCAGCTTAGGACAGGGGGGGCGTTCACCCCTCCACTTT.

V and J are TRBV19 and TRBJ2-7; D gene unclear. V gave up 6 bases and J gave up 0 bases, with 12 bases separating them. Germline V gene lookup returns CDR1 LNHDA and CDR2 SQIVND (reference sequence). The CDR3 extends over 14 amino acids. The CDR3 DNA reads as TGTGCCAGTAGCAAGACAACCCACTCCTACGAGCAGTACTTC. Protein sequence: CASSKTTHSYEQYF.

The chain couples TRBV18 to TRBJ2-7; perhaps TRBD1 as D (6 bases). V lost 3 bases and J lost 6, with 12 bases in between. CDR3 size: 13 residues. CDR1 is KGHSH, CDR2 LQKENI, per germline. CDR3 nucleotides: TGTGCCAGCTCACCTCGGACAGCCAGCGAGCAGTACTTC. This gives the protein CASSPRTASEQYF.

The chain employs TRBV19 and TRBJ2-6; possibly TRBD1 for D (5 bases). The CDR3 contains 18 residues. CDR1 is LNHDA, CDR2 SQIVND, per germline (reference sequence). Trimming pared 4 bases from V and 1 base from J, leaving 17 bases between. The CDR3 nucleotides are TGTGCCAGTAGTACTTCCGTATACAGGACGTCTGGGGCCAACGTCCTGACTTTC. Translation gives CASSTSVYRTSGANVLTF.

The chain links TRBV2 to TRBJ2-1, with 9 bases matching TRBD1. CDR1 is SNHLY, CDR2 FYNNEI, per germline. This CDR3 region has 15 residues. Trimming cost V 4 bases and J 2 bases; bases outside gene matches: 3. The CDR3 region has the DNA TGTGCCAGCAGTGGTGACAGGGGGGCCTACAATGAGCAGTTCTTC. This gives the protein CASSGDRGAYNEQFF.

This clone was seen just once. The gene calls are TRBV6-6 and TRBJ2-6; D is uncertain. Trimming left V 10 bases short and J 13 bases short, with 11 bases between. Germline values: CDR1 MNHNY, CDR2 SVGAGI (reference sequence). The CDR3 loop spans 10 amino acids. The CDR3 nucleotides are TGTGCCACCCGCTCGGTAGTCCTGACTTTC. Residues: CATRSVVLTF.

This clone occurred a few times. The J gene is TRBJ2-3, the V gene TRBV6-6, with D possibly TRBD1 on 5 matching bases. Germline CDR1 and CDR2: MNHNY and SVGAGI (reference sequence). The ends were cut back, 6 bases at V and 5 bases at J, with 12 bases in the middle. The CDR3 consists of 13 residues. The CDR3 protein is CASSPTVKDTQYF. The CDR3 DNA reads TGTGCCAGCAGCCCGACAGTGAAAGATACGCAGTATTTT.

This clone was picked up a small number of times. The chain couples TRBV4-1 to TRBJ1-1, with D perhaps matching TRBD1 (6 bases). Per germline, CDR1 MGHRA and CDR2 YSYEKL. The CDR3 extends over 15 amino acids. V was pared by 0 bases and J by 0 bases, with 8 bases between. CDR3 sequence: CASSQDDRLNTEAFF. The DNA of the CDR3 is TGCGCCAGCAGCCAAGATGACAGGTTGAACACTGAAGCTTTCTTT.

CDR3 nucleotide sequence: TGTGCTAGTGGTTCTCCACCACTAGCCTACGAGCAGTACTTC. Protein product: CASGSPPLAYEQYF. The V and J genes are TRBV12-5 and TRBJ2-7, with D possibly being TRBD2 (5 bases). Germline V gene data show CDR1 as LGHNT and CDR2 as FRNRAP. This CDR3 is built from 14 residues. V shed 4 bases and J shed 2 bases, with 12 bases lying between them.

CDR3 residues: CASSQGGQVTAHGYTF. In DNA form, the CDR3 reads TGTGCCAGCAGCCAGGGAGGACAGGTCACCGCCCACGGCTACACCTTC. The rearrangement links TRBV4-2 to TRBJ1-2, with TRBD1 matching 7 bases. The CDR3 loop spans 16 amino acids. The V gene end was trimmed by 3 bases and the J gene end by 8 bases; junction bases not matched to a gene: 15. CDR1 LGHNA and CDR2 YNFKEQ come from the germline V gene.

The chain employs TRBV9 and TRBJ2-1; TRBD1 is a possible D gene (5 bases). The CDR3 is 13 amino acids. Trimming took off 2 bases at V and 8 bases at J, with 11 bases between the two ends. Germline V gives CDR1 SGDLS, CDR2 YYNGEE. CDR3 bases: TGTGCCAGCAGCGTGGGGCCTGTCGATGAGCAGTTCTTC. Residues: CASSVGPVDEQFF. The variable domain in full, with the rest retrieved from reference TRBV9 and TRBJ2-1, is DSGVTQTPKHLITATGQRVTLRCSPRSGDLSVYWYQQSLDQGLQFLIQYYNGEERAKGNILERFSAQQFPDLHSELNLSSLELGDSALYFCASSVGPVDEQFFGPGTRLTVL.

The chain recombines TRBV11-2 with TRBJ2-7; 12 nucleotides match TRBD2. CDR1 is SGHAT, CDR2 FQNNGV, per germline. This CDR3 contains 19 residues. The junction had 14 bases not matched to a gene; V was cut back by 5 bases and J by 0 bases. The CDR3 DNA reads as TGTGCCAGCAGCCCAACGCCCGGGACTAGCGGGTCCCGCTCCTACGAGCAGTACTTC. Its protein product is CASSPTPGTSGSRSYEQYF.

This chain connects TRBV30 to TRBJ2-1, with D perhaps matching TRBD2 (5 bases). Germline V gives CDR1 GTSNPN, CDR2 SVGIG (reference sequence). Trimming cost V 4 bases and J 8 bases, with 21 bases left between them. There are 15 residues in the CDR3. CDR3 nucleotides: TGTGCCTGGACCTTGTCAGTAGCGAGCTTGGATGAGCAGTTCTTC. As protein: CAWTLSVASLDEQFF.

This clone was seen a few times. The chain links TRBV4-1 to TRBJ2-3; 8 bases align to TRBD2. Germline V CDR1 and CDR2: MGHRA, YSYEKL. The V gene end was trimmed by 0 bases and the J gene end by 3 bases; junction bases not matched to a gene: 11. This CDR3 has 18 amino acids. CDR3 nucleotides: TGCGCCAGCAGCCAAGAACCGAGTAGCGGGATAGCGACAGATACGCAGTATTTT. Translating it yields CASSQEPSSGIATDTQYF.

This clone was seen only a few times. The rearrangement joins TRBV19 to TRBJ1-5; D uncertain. Germline CDR1 is LNHDA and CDR2 is SQIVND (reference sequence). The CDR3 extends over 14 amino acids. V lost 1 base to trimming and J lost 5 bases, with 9 bases between them. The CDR3 DNA sequence: TGTGCCAGTAGTATAGGTGGGAGAGATCAGCCCCAGCATTTT. The encoded protein is CASSIGGRDQPQHF.